This TCR beta chain was identified in a study of cytomegalovirus exposure and HLA in healthy donors (dated by TCRdb to about 2017). With respect to the entire study: According to an earlier analysis of several hundred of the donors, 200 million or so T cells yielded 90 million to 140 million unique TCR beta sequences and approximately 300 Gb of sequence data. Because of strong linkage in the cohort, a few DR-DQ haplotypes were treated as single units for association and clustering. All discovery cohort repertoires had been generated on a single sequencing platform. Class I and class II HLA loci were covered by the typing at four-digit resolution. An early release that covered approximately 600 HLA-typed donors contained approximately 300 gigabases of sequencing data and 75 million to 100 million unique TCR sequences. A later genetic analysis took genome-wide SNP genotypes for about 60% of the roughly 670 donors and used that subset as a discovery cohort. The later analysis used no new phenotypic data to find candidate immune exposures, relying instead on TCR beta sequences and their occurrence across donors. Using immunosequencing, the study profiled T cell repertoires from 550 to 750 subjects and related those repertoires to cytomegalovirus serostatus. The study combined high-throughput TCR immunosequencing, statistical association of individual TCRs with disease status, and machine learning to predict cytomegalovirus infection status. In a later analysis, previously published TCR beta repertoires from several hundred donors were re-analyzed and high-resolution HLA genotyping was added so that TCR occurrence patterns could be studied. The aim of the study was to test whether cataloging public T cell receptors could identify signatures of past pathogen exposure. Among several hundred genotyped donors of the cohort, an average of approximately 200,000 unique TCR beta nucleotide sequences was sequenced per donor, of which 15% to 20% were non-productive. Besides the first cohort of roughly 660 subjects, a separate validation cohort made up of around 120 different subjects was used. Alongside the repertoire data, information on donor age, sex, ethnicity and CMV serostatus was compiled. The number of typed donors differed by locus: about 620-640 for A, B, C, DRB1 and DQB1; about 520 for DQA1; roughly 600 for DPA1; and roughly 450 for DPB1. In an earlier analysis of 500 to 650 of the donors, high-throughput TCR beta sequencing was used to judge whether each TCR beta V gene segment behaved as functional or pseudogenic. Of the 300 to 500 genotyped donors, 81% were placed in the genetic ancestry cluster associated with self-reported Caucasian donors.

Notes on this clone: Its target antigen remains unknown. No base quality values were provided; no much bigger clone lies one nucleotide off.

CDR1 is given as MNHEY and CDR2 as SMNVEV, both from the germline V gene (reference sequence). The CDR3 numbers 13 residues from cysteine through phenylalanine. The DNA shown is the 39-base CDR3, in frame from base 1. Trimming removed 11 bases from V and 1 base from J, leaving 15 bases between the germline ends. The method was the immunoSEQ multiplex PCR assay. A mixture of 60 forward primers for TCR Vbeta segments and 13 reverse primers for TCR Jbeta segments was used in the multiplex PCR. A multiplex PCR assay on genomic DNA amplified the CDR3 region of rearranged TCR beta genes. On the Illumina HiSeq System, the amplified TCR beta libraries were sequenced as 87-base-pair reads. The study's own analysis went as follows. A later analysis tallied 75 million to 95 million unique TCR beta chains across the 666 repertoires, and roughly 11 million of those chains were shared by two or more donors. A nearest-neighbor algorithm error-corrected the raw reads and collapsed the reads into unique sequences, merging closely related sequences to remove PCR and sequencing errors. To assign V, D and J gene segments, CDR3 sequences were aligned to IMGT reference sequences. For a sequence to be retained, a match of at least six nucleotides was required to both a V gene segment and a J gene segment. Rearrangements were classified as productive when the CDR3 lacked stop codons and remained in frame with V and J, and all other rearrangements were classified as non-productive. Following IMGT convention, CDR3 was defined as the stretch from the second conserved V-encoded cysteine to the conserved J-encoded phenylalanine. In an earlier analysis of 500 to 650 of the donors, sequences lacking an unambiguous match to a single V gene segment were excluded. An earlier analysis of roughly 590 of the donors called V segments functional above 56.7% productive rearrangements and segregating when the between-donor standard deviation exceeded 5%. To diagnose cytomegalovirus status from the catalog of TCR beta chain sequences, a statistical classification framework was built. In a later analysis, V and J genes were assigned by comparing TCR nucleotide sequences against IMGT/GENE-DB human TR gene sequences. A later analysis assigned CDR3 sequences and most-parsimonious VDJ recombination scenarios with the TCRdist pipeline. In a later analysis, each TCR beta chain was defined by its CDR3 amino acid sequence together with its V-gene family, and reads lacking a unique V-gene family were excluded. A later analysis removed 500 to 650 highly shared, low-generation-probability nucleotide sequences to deal with suspected cross-contamination and a sequencing artifact. A later analysis calculated a clonal expansion index for each public chain from normalized within-repertoire ranks of inferred template counts. A later analysis computed generation probabilities with a VDJ recombination model fitted to out-of-frame rearrangements, and checked the results against IGoR. A later analysis scored TCR-TCR, TCR-HLA and TCR-CMV co-occurrence with hypergeometric tests, applying a repertoire-size bias correction to TCR pairs. In a later analysis, false discovery rates were estimated by permuting HLA or CMV assignments 20 times. In a later analysis, co-occurring TCRs were grouped using DBSCAN, with TCRdist sequence similarity added in when clustering inside HLA-allele-positive subsets. For co-occurrence clustering, repertoires with fewer than 30,000 or more than 120,000 public chains were excluded, along with four to six repertoires with anomalous nucleotide sharing. TCRdb carries this immuneACCESS record with in-frame sequences only. Its versions omit some clonotypes, under half of them owing to an unresolved V gene in the studies checked, with the rest unexplained. V and J calls and clone size come straight from that table; D and trimming were deduced from the DNA. A total of roughly 150,000 clones appear in this sample, about three quarters of them only once. Around 9.3% of the sample comes from the top ten.

The cohort comprised 710 or so healthy bone marrow donors. Cohort members were all nominally healthy when sampled, although unrecorded immune exposures were likely present. The donor tested CMV seropositive and was one of the 289 seropositive cohort members. A peripheral blood sample was collected from each donor, and TCR beta sequencing was performed on peripheral blood mononuclear cells. Genomic DNA extraction from the blood cell samples was performed with the Qiagen DNeasy Blood Extraction Kit. Overall results and qualifications from the work: HLA typing was unavailable for some donors at each locus, so association tests used only the typed subset. A later genetic analysis associated a missense DCLRE1C variant with V-gene and J-gene trimming of TCR beta chains, and an independent cohort replicated the association. A later genetic analysis reported fewer N-insertions in productive TCRs among donors in an Asian-associated ancestry cluster than the roughly 720-donor mean. Immune exposure information for the cohort was limited to CMV serostatus. Compared with equally common non-associated chains, HLA-associated TCR beta chains in a later analysis were more clonally expanded and had lower generation probabilities. In a later analysis, TCR association rates were found to vary across HLA loci, with the most associated TCRs seen for DRB1 alleles and the fewest for HLA-C alleles. The study listed 164 TCR beta chains as associated with cytomegalovirus. Correlated functional status among segregating V segments might reflect linkage disequilibrium, but an unknown experimental factor could not be ruled out. Across donors, most TCR sequences were observed very rarely, whereas some public TCRs were present in many individuals. A later analysis associated 16,951 TCR beta sequences with specific HLA alleles at a false discovery rate of 0.05. In a later analysis, several top co-occurrence clusters were reported to appear linked to parvovirus B19, influenza, CMV and Epstein-Barr virus. In this cohort, only TCR beta chains were sequenced, and detectable features were limited by the absence of alpha or paired-chain data. In an earlier analysis of some 540 of the donors, most TCR beta V segments appeared in productive rearrangements about 87% or about 30% of the time, broadly matching IMGT annotations. A further reported finding was that TCR beta sequences accurately predicted the HLA-A and HLA-B alleles for most subjects in the first cohort. The presence/absence analyses assumed that sequencing depth was roughly uniform across donors, and that assumption may not be true. Most CMV-associated TCR beta chains appeared to be HLA-restricted in a later analysis, and the HLA associations seemed to be driven largely by CMV exposure. It was suggested by the authors that the approach could potentially be generalized to other disease states and immunological phenotypes. The classifier was reported to diagnose cytomegalovirus status with high specificity and sensitivity in both the original and validation cohorts. When HLA alleles, especially DR and DQ, strongly co-occurred, attributing TCR associations to individual alleles was difficult. In vitro tests confirmed that three of the cytomegalovirus-associated TCR beta chains recognize cytomegalovirus antigens. Some IMGT-functional V segments, including TRBV6-2 and TRBV6-3, could not be told apart with the 87-base-pair reads, so those segments were excluded. A cluster of highly shared sequence variants was judged likely to be a technical artifact of the sequencing pipeline. Seventeen rarely observed V segments, including chromosome 9 orphons, were excluded from the earlier analysis of approximately 500 of the donors because counts were too low.

This TCR was sampled from a man in his thirties or forties in good health and CMV-seropositive. The specimen was PBMCs. The chain joins TRBV27 to TRBJ2-7; TRBD2 might be the D gene, on 7 matching bases. The DNA sequence is given as TGTGCCGCGGGGGCGGGATGGTCCTACGAGCAGTACTTC. Its translation is CAAGAGWSYEQYF.